The clone carrying this T cell receptor (beta chain) has ten or more counts. TCRdb passed the multiplex PCR reads through MiXCR, listing each CDR3 protein once. Of roughly 80,000 distinct CDR3 sequences in the sample, roughly a fifth were seen once. The lymph nodes were axillary draining lymph nodes from breast cancer patients. V lost 1 base and J lost 3; bases outside the gene matches: 2. CDR3 length equals 16 residues. This entry is derived from a study of breast tumors, draining lymph nodes, adjacent tissues. The V and J genes are TRBV12-3 or TRBV12-4 and TRBJ2-5; 13 bases map to TRBD2. Input material: axillary lymph node tissue. The receptor was derived from a female donor with breast cancer. Some clones in this sample may be carry-over from other donors' samples. CDR3 DNA sequence: TGTGCCAGCAGTTTAGAAGGACTAGCGGGAGAAGAGACCCAGTACTTC. This sequence encodes CASSLEGLAGEETQYF.